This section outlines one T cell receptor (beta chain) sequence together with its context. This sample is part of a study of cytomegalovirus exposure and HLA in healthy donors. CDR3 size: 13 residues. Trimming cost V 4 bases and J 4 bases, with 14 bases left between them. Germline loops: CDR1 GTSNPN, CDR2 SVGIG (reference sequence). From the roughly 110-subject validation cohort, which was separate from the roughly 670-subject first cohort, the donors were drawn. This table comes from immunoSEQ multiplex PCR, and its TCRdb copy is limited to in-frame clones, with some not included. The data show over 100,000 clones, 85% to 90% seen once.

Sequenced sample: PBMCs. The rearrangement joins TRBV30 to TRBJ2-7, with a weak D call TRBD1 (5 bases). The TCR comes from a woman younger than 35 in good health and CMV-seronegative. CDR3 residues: CAWNKGFDYEQYF. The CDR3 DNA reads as TGTGCCTGGAATAAGGGGTTTGATTACGAGCAGTACTTC.